This TCR beta chain appears in the sequencing data of a study of regulatory T cells in long-lasting Graves disease. Study-wide points: Favoring TRBV28, TRBJ1-2 and TRBJ2-5 was a feature seen in persistent disease.

Time point: newly diagnosed GD, antithyroid drugs for less than 3 months. Extracted PBMC RNA gave rise to the TCR library. V lost 3 bases and J lost 9, with 14 bases in between. Germline values: CDR1 ENHRY, CDR2 SYGVKD. This CDR3 comprises 13 residues. This clonotype was recorded many times. Its antigen is not identified. For TCR beta, libraries came from iRepertoire HTBI primers and Arm-PCR of CDR3 regions. TCRdb independently ran MiXCR on the multiplex PCR reads; one entry per CDR3 protein. The data contain approximately 400,000 distinct CDR3 sequences, approximately 15% of them seen just once; the ten biggest clones take up roughly 7.7%. The data also belong to a second study, concerning T cells in Graves' hyperthyroidism and ophthalmopathy.

V is TRBV10-3 and J is TRBJ1-1; D gene ambiguous. The input for sequencing was peripheral blood mononuclear cells (PBMCs), taken at new diagnosis, from a patient treated with antithyroid drugs. This clonotype was sampled from a woman in her thirties or forties with Graves disease. The CDR3 coding sequence is TGTGCCATCAGTGATGGGGTGAAAACTAAAGCTTTCTTT. It specifies CAISDGVKTKAFF.